This T cell receptor beta chain was found in a study of T cell responses to AZD1222 COVID-19 vaccine. Across the study: Both about-4-week and about-12-week second-dose recipients were combined. Findings and caveats of the study: There were vaccine-associated CD4 TCRs across spike, dominant at 160-218 and 743-854.

Trimming left V 4 bases short and J 4 bases short, with 8 bases between. Germline values: CDR1 DFQATT, CDR2 SNEGSKA (reference sequence). The CDR3 sequence is 11 residues long. The table came from immunoSEQ multiplex PCR; TCRdb's copy has only in-frame clones and leaves some out. The sample consists of around 83,000 clones, roughly 86% of them appearing once. This clone was seen only once. Its antigen is not known. The gene calls are TRBV20-1 and TRBJ2-7, with a possible D match to TRBD2 (5 bases). The sequenced sample was peripheral blood, obtained on day 0 of AZD1222 vaccination. The TCR originated in an adult in good health. CDR3 loop: CSATRGYEQYF. In DNA, the CDR3 is TGCAGTGCTACCCGGGGTTACGAGCAGTACTTC.